This T cell receptor (beta chain) was found in a study of cytomegalovirus exposure and HLA in healthy donors. For the study at large: One earlier analysis, a look at 200 million or so T cells, found some 100 million unique TCR beta sequences.

PCR employed 60 Vbeta and 13 Jbeta primers. Clones were sequenced by immunoSEQ multiplex PCR, and TCRdb holds only the in-frame ones, with some missing. The repertoire has about 82,000 clones, 85% to 90% of them found once; the top ten carry roughly 2.2%. V lost 3 bases and J 4 bases, leaving 13 bases between the germline ends. Germline V gene lookup returns CDR1 MGHDK and CDR2 SYGVNS. The CDR3 runs 15 residues. A few counts support this clone. Antigen unknown. Whole-study findings and limits: Most observed TCR sequences were rare, whereas some public TCRs were detected in many donors.

This chain uses TRBV25-1 with TRBJ2-1, with a tentative D call TRBD2 (5 bases). Material for sequencing was PBMCs. The receptor was derived from a man between 18 and 29 years old in good health and CMV-seronegative. CDR3 amino acids: CASSEDGMDYNEQFF. As DNA, the CDR3 is TGTGCCAGCAGTGAGGACGGGATGGATTACAATGAGCAGTTCTTC.